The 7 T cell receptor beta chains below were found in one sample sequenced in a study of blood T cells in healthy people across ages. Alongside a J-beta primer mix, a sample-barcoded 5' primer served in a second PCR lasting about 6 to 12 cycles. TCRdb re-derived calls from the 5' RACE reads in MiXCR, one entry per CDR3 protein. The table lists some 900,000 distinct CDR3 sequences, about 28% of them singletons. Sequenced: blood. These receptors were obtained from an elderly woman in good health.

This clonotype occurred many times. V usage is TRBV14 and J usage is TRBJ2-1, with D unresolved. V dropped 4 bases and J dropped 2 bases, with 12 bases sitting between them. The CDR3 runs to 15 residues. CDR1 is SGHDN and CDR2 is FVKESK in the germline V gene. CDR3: CASSLLTLTYNEQFF. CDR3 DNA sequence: TGTGCCAGCAGCCTACTCACTTTAACCTACAATGAGCAGTTCTTC.

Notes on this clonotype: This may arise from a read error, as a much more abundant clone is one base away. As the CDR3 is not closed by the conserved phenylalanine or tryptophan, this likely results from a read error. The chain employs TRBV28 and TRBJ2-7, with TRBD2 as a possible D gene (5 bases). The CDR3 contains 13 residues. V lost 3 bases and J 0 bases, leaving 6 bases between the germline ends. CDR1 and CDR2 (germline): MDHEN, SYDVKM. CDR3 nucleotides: TGTGCCAGCAGTTTCGGGGTCTCCTACGAGCAGTACTGC. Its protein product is CASSFGVSYEQYC.

The CDR3 DNA sequence: TGCGCCAGCAGGTTCCAGGGGCCCCCCTACGAGCAGTACTTC. Its protein is CASRFQGPPYEQYF. The chain has TRBV5-1 and TRBJ2-7, with D possibly matching TRBD1 (6 bases). The germline V and J ends were trimmed by 5 bases and 2 bases, with 14 bases remaining between them. CDR1 SGHRS and CDR2 YFSETQ come from the germline V gene. This CDR3 has 14 residues.

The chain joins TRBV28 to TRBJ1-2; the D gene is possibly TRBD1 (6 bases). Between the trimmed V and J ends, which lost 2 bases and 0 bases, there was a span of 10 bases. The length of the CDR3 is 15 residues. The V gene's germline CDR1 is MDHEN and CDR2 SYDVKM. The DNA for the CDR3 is TGTGCCAGCAGTTTAATCAGGGGAGCTAACTATGGCTACACCTTC. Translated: CASSLIRGANYGYTF.

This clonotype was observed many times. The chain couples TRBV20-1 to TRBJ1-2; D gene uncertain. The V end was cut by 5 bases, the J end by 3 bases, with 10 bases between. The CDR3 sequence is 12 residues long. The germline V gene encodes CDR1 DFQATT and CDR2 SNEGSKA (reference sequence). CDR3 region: CSAEGRDYGYTF. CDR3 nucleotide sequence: TGCAGTGCTGAAGGGAGGGACTATGGCTACACCTTC.

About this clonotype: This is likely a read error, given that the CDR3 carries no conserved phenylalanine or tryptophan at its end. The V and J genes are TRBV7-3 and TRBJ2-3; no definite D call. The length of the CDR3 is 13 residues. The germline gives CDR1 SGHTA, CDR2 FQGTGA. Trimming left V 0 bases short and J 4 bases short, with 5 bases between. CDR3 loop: CASSLTSADTQYL. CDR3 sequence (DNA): TGTGCCAGCAGCTTAACCAGCGCAGATACGCAGTATTTG.

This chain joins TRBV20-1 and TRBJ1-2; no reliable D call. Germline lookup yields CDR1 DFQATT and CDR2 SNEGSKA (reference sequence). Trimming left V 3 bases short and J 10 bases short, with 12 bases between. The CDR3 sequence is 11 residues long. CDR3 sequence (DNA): TGCAGTGCTAGTTCGTTCCCGGACTACACCTTC. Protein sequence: CSASSFPDYTF.